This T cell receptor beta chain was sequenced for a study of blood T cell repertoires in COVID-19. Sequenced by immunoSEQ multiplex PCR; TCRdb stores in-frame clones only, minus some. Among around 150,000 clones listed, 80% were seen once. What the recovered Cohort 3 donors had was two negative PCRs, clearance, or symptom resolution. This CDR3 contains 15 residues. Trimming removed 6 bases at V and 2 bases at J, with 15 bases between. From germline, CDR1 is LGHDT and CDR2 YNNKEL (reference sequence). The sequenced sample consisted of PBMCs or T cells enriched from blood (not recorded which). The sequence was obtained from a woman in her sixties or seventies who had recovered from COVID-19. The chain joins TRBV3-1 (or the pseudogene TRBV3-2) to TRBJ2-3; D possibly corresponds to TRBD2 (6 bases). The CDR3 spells CASSRRAGSTDTQYF. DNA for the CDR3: TGTGCCAGCAGTCGGAGGGCGGGTTCCACAGATACGCAGTATTTT.